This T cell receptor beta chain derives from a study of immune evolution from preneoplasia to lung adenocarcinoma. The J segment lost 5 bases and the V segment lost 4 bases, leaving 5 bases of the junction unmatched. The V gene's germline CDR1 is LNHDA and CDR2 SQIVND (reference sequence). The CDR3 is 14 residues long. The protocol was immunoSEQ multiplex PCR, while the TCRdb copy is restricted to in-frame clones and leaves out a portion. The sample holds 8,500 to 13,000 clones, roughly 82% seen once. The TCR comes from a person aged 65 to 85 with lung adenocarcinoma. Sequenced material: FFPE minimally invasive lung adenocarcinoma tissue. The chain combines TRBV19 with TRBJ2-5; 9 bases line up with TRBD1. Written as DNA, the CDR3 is TGTGCCAGTAGTACCGGGACAGGGTACGAGACCCAGTACTTC. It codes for CASSTGTGYETQYF. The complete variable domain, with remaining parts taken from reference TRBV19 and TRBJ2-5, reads DGGITQSPKYLFRKEGQNVTLSCEQNLNHDAMYWYRQDPGQGLRLIYYSQIVNDFQKGDIAEGYSVSREKKESFPLTVTSAQKNPTAFYLCASSTGTGYETQYFGPGTRLLVL.